The sample holds one count of the clone carrying this TCR beta chain. These data are taken from a study of blood T cell repertoires in COVID-19. Germline values: CDR1 SGHDN, CDR2 FVKESK. The V and J ends lost 1 base and 2 bases, in that order; junction bases with no gene match: 0. The CDR3 is made up of 16 amino acids. Assay: immunoSEQ multiplex PCR; the TCRdb copy retains only in-frame clones and omits some. The profile shows tens of thousands of clones, about nine tenths of them singletons. The sequenced material came from peripheral blood. V is TRBV14 and J is TRBJ2-1, with TRBD2 identical over 12 bases. This sequence originates from a human donor in a cohort sampled during active COVID-19. Here the CDR3 reads CASSQGTSGTYNEQFF. The DNA of the CDR3 is TGTGCCAGCAGCCAAGGGACTAGCGGGACCTACAATGAGCAGTTCTTC.